This TCR beta chain was identified during a study of blood T cells in healthy people across ages. Study information: Roughly one uniquely barcoded beta molecule per two T cells was captured. Whole-study results and caveats: As age increased, TCR beta diversity per million T cells fell in a roughly linear fashion. Fewer expanded clones and more diversity marked long-lived versus aged donors.

This clonotype was recorded a few times. Antigen unknown. The ends were cut back, 3 bases at V and 4 bases at J, with 13 bases in the middle. The germline V gene encodes CDR1 SGHRS and CDR2 YFSETQ. The CDR3 is made up of 14 amino acids. It was with a sample-barcoded 5' primer and a J-beta primer mix that a second PCR of roughly 7 to 12 cycles was run. Tags on each cDNA molecule came from a template-switch adaptor with 12 random nucleotides. TCRdb independently ran MiXCR on the 5' RACE reads; one entry per CDR3 protein. The sample lists fewer than 950,000 distinct CDR3 sequences; about 36% were seen once.

The sample consisted of blood. The chain employs TRBV5-1 and TRBJ2-5; D is ambiguous. The source of this sequence is a man younger than 30 in good health. CDR3 amino acids: CASSYSPQLETQYF. Written as DNA, the CDR3 is TGCGCCAGCAGCTACTCCCCACAGCTAGAGACCCAGTACTTC.